A single sample gave rise to the 14 T cell receptor beta chains below, sequenced in a study of blood T cell repertoires in COVID-19. Assay: immunoSEQ multiplex PCR; the TCRdb copy retains only in-frame clones and omits some. The table includes over 350,000 clones, around 89% detected once. The sequenced sample consisted of peripheral blood. The receptors derive from a woman aged 25 to 45 with acute or convalescent COVID-19.

V and J are TRBV3-1 (or the pseudogene TRBV3-2) and TRBJ2-3; 14 positions match TRBD2. This CDR3 has 18 residues. J gave up 5 bases and V 1 base, and 8 bases lay outside the gene matches. Germline lookup yields CDR1 LGHDT and CDR2 YNNKEL (reference sequence). The CDR3 spells CASSQVTSGGGFGDTQYF. For the CDR3, the DNA is TGTGCCAGCAGCCAAGTGACTAGCGGGGGGGGCTTCGGAGATACGCAGTATTTT.

The genes are TRBV27 and TRBJ1-2; the D is unclear. The V end lost 8 bases, the J end lost 4 bases, and 8 bases lay between the germline ends. The CDR3 runs to 11 residues. The germline gives CDR1 MNHEY, CDR2 SMNVEV (reference sequence). The CDR3 loop is CASLGSYGYTF. CDR3 DNA: TGTGCCAGCTTAGGGAGCTATGGCTACACCTTC.

The chain has TRBV9 and TRBJ1-1, with a weak D call TRBD1 (5 bases). V was trimmed by 4 bases and J by 0 bases, leaving 13 bases between them. The CDR3 spans 15 residues. In germline, CDR1 is SGDLS, CDR2 YYNGEE. The CDR3 loop reads CASSSLQAMNTEAFF. The CDR3 DNA reads as TGTGCCAGCAGCTCATTACAGGCGATGAACACTGAAGCTTTCTTT.

The V and J genes are TRBV7-9 and TRBJ2-2; D perhaps matches TRBD1 (6 bases). The germline V gene encodes CDR1 SEHNR and CDR2 FQNEAQ (reference sequence). The ends were cut back, 3 bases at V and 8 bases at J, with 13 bases in the middle. This CDR3 is 14 amino acids long. CDR3 residues: CASSLQGSMGELFF. The CDR3 bases are TGTGCCAGCAGCTTGCAGGGGTCGATGGGGGAGCTGTTTTTT.

In its sample, this clone was seen once. The chain couples TRBV29-1 to TRBJ1-2; 9 bases map to TRBD1. The V gene's germline CDR1 is SQVTM and CDR2 ANQGSEA. V was pared by 1 base and J by 4 bases, with 13 bases of the junction left unmatched. The CDR3 is 17 residues long. The CDR3: CSVEGGQGRDRSYGYTF. The CDR3 DNA reads as TGCAGCGTTGAAGGGGGACAGGGACGAGACCGAAGCTATGGCTACACCTTC.

V and J are TRBV4-1 and TRBJ2-1, with 8 nucleotides matching TRBD1. The V gene's germline CDR1 is MGHRA and CDR2 YSYEKL. The V and J ends lost 6 bases and 5 bases, in that order; junction bases with no gene match: 12. The length of the CDR3 is 16 residues. In DNA form, the CDR3 reads TGCGCCAGCAGGTTCCTGATGACAGGGGTAAACAATGAGCAGTTCTTC. Translated: CASRFLMTGVNNEQFF.

V gene TRBV12-3 or TRBV12-4 combines with J gene TRBJ1-2; D possibly corresponds to TRBD1 (5 bases). This CDR3 has 13 amino acids. V was clipped by 10 bases and J by 8 bases, with 20 bases between them. Here the CDR3 DNA reads TGTGCCACCGACAGTGGGGTTAGCCAGGGCTACACCTTC. Translation: CATDSGVSQGYTF.

V and J are TRBV25-1 and TRBJ2-4; the D gene is possibly TRBD2 (6 bases). Trimming removed 4 bases from V and 8 bases from J, with 12 bases in between. Germline V CDR1 and CDR2: MGHDK, SYGVNS. This CDR3 is built from 13 residues. Here the CDR3 DNA reads TGTGCCAGCAGTGGAGGGAGGAGGGACATTCAGTACTTC. Its protein is CASSGGRRDIQYF.

The V call is TRBV20-1, the J call TRBJ2-1, with D possibly TRBD2 on 6 matching bases. The germline V gene encodes CDR1 DFQATT and CDR2 SNEGSKA (reference sequence). This CDR3 is built from 11 residues. V dropped 2 bases and J dropped 9 bases, with 8 bases sitting between them. The CDR3 loop reads CSARRRAEQFF. The CDR3 nucleotides read TGCAGTGCTAGACGGAGGGCTGAGCAGTTCTTC.

CDR3 bases: TGTGCCAGCAGTTTGTCTCCTAGACAAGAGACCCAGTACTTC. This gives the protein CASSLSPRQETQYF. The chain employs TRBV28 and TRBJ2-5; D is ambiguous. Per germline, CDR1 MDHEN and CDR2 SYDVKM. Trimming shortened V by 3 bases and J by 2 bases, and 10 bases separated the two germline ends. The CDR3 covers 14 residues. The whole variable domain, remainder taken from reference TRBV28 and TRBJ2-5, is DVKVTQSSRYLVKRTGEKVFLECVQDMDHENMFWYRQDPGLGLRLIYFSYDVKMKEKGDIPEGYSVSREKKERFSLILESASTNQTSMYLCASSLSPRQETQYFGPGTRLLVL.

The V and J genes are TRBV28 and TRBJ1-2, with 8 bases matching TRBD1. The ends lost 5 bases at V and 5 bases at J; junction bases unmatched: 16. The CDR3 consists of 17 residues. Germline CDR1 and CDR2: MDHEN and SYDVKM. The DNA of the CDR3 is TGTGCCAGCAGTCCTACCCGAACGACAGGGGCTAGGTATGGCTACACCTTC. Translating gives CASSPTRTTGARYGYTF.

The V and J genes are TRBV6-5 and TRBJ2-1, with a tentative D call TRBD2 (6 bases). The CDR3 loop spans 16 amino acids. V lost 2 bases to trimming and J lost 1 base, with 12 bases between them. Germline loops: CDR1 MNHEY, CDR2 SVGAGI. The chain's CDR3 is CASSYAGSASYNEQFF. CDR3 coding DNA: TGTGCCAGCAGTTACGCGGGGTCAGCTTCCTACAATGAGCAGTTCTTC.

This rearrangement joins TRBV3-1 (or the pseudogene TRBV3-2) to TRBJ2-5, with 12 bases fitting TRBD2. The CDR3 extends over 17 amino acids. Per germline, CDR1 LGHDT and CDR2 YNNKEL (reference sequence). The trim removed 1 base at V and 7 bases at J, leaving 10 bases unmatched. CDR3 region: CASSQGLAGASGSTQYF. CDR3 nucleotide sequence: TGTGCCAGCAGCCAAGGACTAGCGGGGGCCTCCGGGTCGACCCAGTACTTC.

The chain employs TRBV4-1 and TRBJ2-3; weak D call: TRBD2 (6 bases). Trimming removed 4 bases at V and 6 bases at J, with 11 bases between. Looked up from germline, CDR1 is MGHRA and CDR2 is YSYEKL. The CDR3 spans 13 residues. The CDR3 sequence: CASSPGGGDTQYF. CDR3 nucleotides: TGCGCCAGCAGCCCTGGCGGAGGGGATACGCAGTATTTT.